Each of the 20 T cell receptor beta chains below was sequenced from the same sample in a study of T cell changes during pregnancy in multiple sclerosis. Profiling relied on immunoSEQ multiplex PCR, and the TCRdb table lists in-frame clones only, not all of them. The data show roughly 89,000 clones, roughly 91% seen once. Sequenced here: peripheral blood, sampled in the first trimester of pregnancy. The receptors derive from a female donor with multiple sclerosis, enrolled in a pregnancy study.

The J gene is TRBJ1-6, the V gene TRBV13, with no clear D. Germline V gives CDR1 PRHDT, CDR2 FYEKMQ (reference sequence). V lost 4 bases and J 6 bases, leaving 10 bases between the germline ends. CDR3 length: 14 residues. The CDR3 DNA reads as TGTGCCAGCAGCTATAGATCGGGTAATTCACCCCTCCACTTT. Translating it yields CASSYRSGNSPLHF.

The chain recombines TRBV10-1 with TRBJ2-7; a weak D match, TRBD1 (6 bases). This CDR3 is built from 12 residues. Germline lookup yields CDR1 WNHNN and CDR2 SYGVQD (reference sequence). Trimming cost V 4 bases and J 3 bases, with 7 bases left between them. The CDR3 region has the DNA TGCGCCAGCAGTGGCAGGGGCTACGAGCAGTACTTC. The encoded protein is CASSGRGYEQYF.

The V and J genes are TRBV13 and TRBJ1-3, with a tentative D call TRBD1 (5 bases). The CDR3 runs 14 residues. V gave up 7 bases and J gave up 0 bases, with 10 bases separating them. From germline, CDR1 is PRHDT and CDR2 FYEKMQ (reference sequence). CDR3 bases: TGTGCCAGCAACGACAGAGTCTCTGGAAACACCATATATTTT. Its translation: CASNDRVSGNTIYF.

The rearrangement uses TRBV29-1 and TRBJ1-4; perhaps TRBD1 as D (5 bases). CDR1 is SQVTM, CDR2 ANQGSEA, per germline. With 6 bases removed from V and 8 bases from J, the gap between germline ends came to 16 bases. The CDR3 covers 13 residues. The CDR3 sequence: CSVLLRVSEKLFF. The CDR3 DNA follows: TGCAGCGTCCTCCTCAGGGTGAGCGAAAAACTGTTTTTT. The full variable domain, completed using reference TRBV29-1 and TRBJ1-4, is SAVISQKPSRDICQRGTSLTIQCQVDSQVTMMFWYRQQPGQSLTLIATANQGSEATYESGFVIDKFPISRPNLTFSTLTVSNMSPEDSSIYLCSVLLRVSEKLFFGSGTQLSVL.

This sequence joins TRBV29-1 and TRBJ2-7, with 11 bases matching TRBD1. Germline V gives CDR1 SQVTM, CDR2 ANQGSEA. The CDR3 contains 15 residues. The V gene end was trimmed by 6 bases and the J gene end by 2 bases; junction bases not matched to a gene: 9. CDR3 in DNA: TGCAGCGTCTATGGGACAGGGGGGTTCCCCTACGAGCAGTACTTC. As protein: CSVYGTGGFPYEQYF.

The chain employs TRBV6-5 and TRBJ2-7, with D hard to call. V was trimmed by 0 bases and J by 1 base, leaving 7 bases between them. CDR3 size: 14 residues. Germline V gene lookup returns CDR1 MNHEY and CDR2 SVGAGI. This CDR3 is CASSYSGRSYEQYF. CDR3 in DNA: TGTGCCAGCAGTTACTCGGGCAGGTCCTACGAGCAGTACTTC.

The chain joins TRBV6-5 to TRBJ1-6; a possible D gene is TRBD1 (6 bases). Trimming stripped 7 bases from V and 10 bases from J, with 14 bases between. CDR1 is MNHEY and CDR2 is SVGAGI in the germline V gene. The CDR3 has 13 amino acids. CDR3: CASTLQGGSPLHF. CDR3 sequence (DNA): TGTGCCAGCACATTACAGGGTGGCTCACCCCTCCACTTT.

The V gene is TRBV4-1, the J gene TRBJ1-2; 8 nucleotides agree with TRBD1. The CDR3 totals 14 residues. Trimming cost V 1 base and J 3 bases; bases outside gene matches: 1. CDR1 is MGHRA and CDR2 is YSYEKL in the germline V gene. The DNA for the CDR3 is TGCGCCAGCAGCCAAGCGACAGGGGACTATGGCTACACCTTC. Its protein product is CASSQATGDYGYTF.

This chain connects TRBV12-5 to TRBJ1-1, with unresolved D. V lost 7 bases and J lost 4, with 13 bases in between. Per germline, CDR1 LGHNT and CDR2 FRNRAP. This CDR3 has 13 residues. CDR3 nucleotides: TGTGCTAGTGTTGGGGAGTGGGGCACTGAAGCTTTCTTT. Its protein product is CASVGEWGTEAFF.

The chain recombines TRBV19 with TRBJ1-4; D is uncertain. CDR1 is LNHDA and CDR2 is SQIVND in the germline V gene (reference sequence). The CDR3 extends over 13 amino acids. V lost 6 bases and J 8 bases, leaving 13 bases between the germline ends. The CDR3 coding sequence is TGTGCCAGTAGCATAAACCCGGGAGAAAAACTGTTTTTT. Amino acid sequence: CASSINPGEKLFF.

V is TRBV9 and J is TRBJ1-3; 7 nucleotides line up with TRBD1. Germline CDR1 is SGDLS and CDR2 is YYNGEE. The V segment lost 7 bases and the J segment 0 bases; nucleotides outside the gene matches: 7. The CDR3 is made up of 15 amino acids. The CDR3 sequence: CASDQGTASGNTIYF. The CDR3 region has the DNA TGTGCCAGCGATCAAGGGACAGCCTCTGGAAACACCATATATTTT.

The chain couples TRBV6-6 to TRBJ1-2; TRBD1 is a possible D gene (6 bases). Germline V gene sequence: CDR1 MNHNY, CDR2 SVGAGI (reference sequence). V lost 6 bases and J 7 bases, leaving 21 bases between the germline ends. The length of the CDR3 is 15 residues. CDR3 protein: CASSIIQGDRSGYTF. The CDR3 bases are TGTGCCAGCAGCATAATACAGGGAGATCGCAGTGGCTACACCTTC.

The CDR3 region is CASSLMVGAGYGYTF. Written as DNA, the CDR3 is TGTGCCAGCAGCTTAATGGTGGGGGCAGGCTATGGCTACACCTTC. V and J are TRBV7-3 and TRBJ1-2; possibly TRBD1 for D (6 bases). This CDR3 region has 15 residues. Between the trimmed V and J ends, which lost 1 base and 4 bases, there was a span of 13 bases. The germline V gene has CDR1 SGHTA and CDR2 FQGTGA.

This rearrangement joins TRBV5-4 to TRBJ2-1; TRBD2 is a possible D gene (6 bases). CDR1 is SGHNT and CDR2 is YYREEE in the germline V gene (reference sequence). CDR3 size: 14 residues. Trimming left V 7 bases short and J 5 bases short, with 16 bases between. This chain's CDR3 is CASAPRGSNNEQFF. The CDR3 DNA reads TGTGCCAGCGCCCCGCGGGGTTCAAACAATGAGCAGTTCTTC.

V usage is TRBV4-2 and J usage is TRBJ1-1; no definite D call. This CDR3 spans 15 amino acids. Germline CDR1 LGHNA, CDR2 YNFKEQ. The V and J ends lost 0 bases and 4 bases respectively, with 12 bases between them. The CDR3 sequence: CASSQERGSGTEAFF. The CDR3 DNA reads TGTGCCAGCAGCCAAGAACGGGGATCCGGCACTGAAGCTTTCTTT.

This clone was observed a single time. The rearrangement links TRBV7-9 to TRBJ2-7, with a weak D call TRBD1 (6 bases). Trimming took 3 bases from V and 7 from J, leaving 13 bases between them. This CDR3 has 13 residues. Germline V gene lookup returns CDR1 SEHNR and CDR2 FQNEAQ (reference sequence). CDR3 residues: CASSLGASREQYF. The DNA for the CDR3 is TGTGCCAGCAGCTTGGGGGCCTCAAGGGAGCAGTACTTC.

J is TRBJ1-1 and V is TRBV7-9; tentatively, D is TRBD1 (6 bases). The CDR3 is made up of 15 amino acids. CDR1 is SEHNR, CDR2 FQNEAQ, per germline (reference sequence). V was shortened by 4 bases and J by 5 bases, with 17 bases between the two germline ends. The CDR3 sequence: CASSSPLGGATEAFF. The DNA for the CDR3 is TGTGCCAGCAGCTCCCCTCTTGGGGGCGCGACTGAAGCTTTCTTT.

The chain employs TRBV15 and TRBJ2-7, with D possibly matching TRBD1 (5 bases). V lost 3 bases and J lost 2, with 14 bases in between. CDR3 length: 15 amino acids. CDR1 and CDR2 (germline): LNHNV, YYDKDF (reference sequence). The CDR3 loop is CATSSLWTTTYEQYF. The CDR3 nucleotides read TGTGCCACCAGCAGCCTATGGACAACCACCTACGAGCAGTACTTC.

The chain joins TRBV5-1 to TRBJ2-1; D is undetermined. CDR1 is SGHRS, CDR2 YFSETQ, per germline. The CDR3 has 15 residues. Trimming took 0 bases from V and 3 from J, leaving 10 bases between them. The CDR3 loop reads CASSLDPGIYNEQFF. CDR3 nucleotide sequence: TGCGCCAGCAGCTTGGATCCAGGTATCTACAATGAGCAGTTCTTC.

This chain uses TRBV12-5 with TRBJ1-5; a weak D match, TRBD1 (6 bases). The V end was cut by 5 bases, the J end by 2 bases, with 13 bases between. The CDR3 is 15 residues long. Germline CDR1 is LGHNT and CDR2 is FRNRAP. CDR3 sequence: CASGHRDNRNQPQHF. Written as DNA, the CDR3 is TGTGCTAGTGGTCACCGGGACAACCGCAATCAGCCCCAGCATTTT.